These T cell receptor beta chains were read from a single sample in a study of blood T cells in healthy people across ages. Each CDR3 protein gets one entry after TCRdb re-called the 5' RACE reads with MiXCR. Altogether around 1,900,000 distinct CDR3 sequences are present, more than 35% being singletons, with the ten largest covering roughly 24%. Sequencing was carried out using blood. These receptor sequences come from a human donor in good health. CDR3s include the opening cysteine and the closing phenylalanine or tryptophan. The D gene is left open where the match is weak. A row's size may be missing; if present it is once, few, many or a size class.

clone_size	d_call	v_call	j_call	cdr3_nt	cdr3_aa
-	-	TRBV6-5	TRBJ2-2	TGTGCCAGCAGTTACGCTTGGAGTGACACCGGGGAGCTGTTTTTT	CASSYAWSDTGELFF
few	TRBD1	TRBV29-1	TRBJ1-5	TGCAGCGTTGAGACAGGGGGTGTTCAGCCCCAGCATTTT	CSVETGGVQPQHF
-	TRBD1	TRBV4-1	TRBJ2-2	TGCGCCAGCAGCCAATGGCCGGGACAGAGGAACACCGGGGAGCTGTTTTTT	CASSQWPGQRNTGELFF
few	-	TRBV12-3/TRBV12-4	TRBJ2-7	TGTGCCAGCAGTTTAGGGGGCCTCGAGCAGTACTTC	CASSLGGLEQYF
-	-	TRBV3-1	TRBJ2-7	TGTGCCAGCAGCCAGGCCCTCGAGCAGTACTTC	CASSQALEQYF
-	-	TRBV11-2	TRBJ1-2	TGTGCCAGCAGCTTACTTGGGACATTCATGGACTACACCTTC	CASSLLGTFMDYTF
-	TRBD1	TRBV6-4	TRBJ1-1	TGTGCCAGCAGTGCTTCGACAGGGGGCTCGAATGAAGCTTTCTTT	CASSASTGGSNEAFF
-	-	TRBV12-3/TRBV12-4	TRBJ2-1	TGTGCCAGCAGTTTAGACCGAACCTACGAGCAGTTCTTC	CASSLDRTYEQFF
-	-	TRBV6-6	TRBJ1-2	TGTGCCAGCAGACCCGGACAGTTATATGGCTACACCTTC	CASRPGQLYGYTF
-	TRBD1	TRBV7-9	TRBJ2-1	TGTGCCAGCAGCTTAACCCCCGGGACAGGGGCAAATGAGCAGTTCTTC	CASSLTPGTGANEQFF
-	TRBD2	TRBV30	TRBJ2-1	TGTGCCTGGATAGGCGGGGGGGCCTCGGGCTTTCAAGGGACCCAGTTCTTC	CAWIGGGASGFQGTQFF
few	-	TRBV29-1	TRBJ2-5	TGCAGCGTTGAACATCCCCAGGGTTCAGAGACCCAGTACTTC	CSVEHPQGSETQYF
-	-	TRBV7-2	TRBJ2-7	TGTGCCAGCAGGGGGGCAGAGTACGAGCAGTACTTC	CASRGAEYEQYF
-	TRBD2	TRBV5-1	TRBJ2-3	TGCGCCAGCAGCCCGGGACTAGCGAATCTCACAGATACGCAGTATTTT	CASSPGLANLTDTQYF
-	-	TRBV7-8	TRBJ1-4	TGTGCCAGCAGCTCCGTGGGACCGAGGGGTGAAAAACTGTTTTTT	CASSSVGPRGEKLFF
few	-	TRBV20-1	TRBJ2-4	TGCAGTGCTGATGGGGGGGCGGGTGGCAAAAACATTCAGTACTTC	CSADGGAGGKNIQYF
few	-	TRBV27	TRBJ2-1	TGTGCCAGCGGAAACTTCTACAATGAGCAGTTCTTC	CASGNFYNEQFF
-	TRBD1	TRBV20-1	TRBJ1-4	TGCAGTGCTATTCCCGGGACAGGGTTGGAAAAACTGTTTTTT	CSAIPGTGLEKLFF
-	-	TRBV6-5	TRBJ1-1	TGTGCCAGCAGTTACGCTCTGGTTCCCGGGAACACTGAAGCTTTCTTT	CASSYALVPGNTEAFF
-	TRBD1	TRBV15	TRBJ2-1	TGTGCCACCAGCAGACGAACAGGGGGCTCCCCCAGCTTCTCCTACAATGAGCAGTTCTTC	CATSRRTGGSPSFSYNEQFF
-	TRBD2	TRBV29-1	TRBJ2-7	TGCAGCGTTGAAACCGGGACTAGCGGTGCTAGCGAGCAGTACTTC	CSVETGTSGASEQYF
-	TRBD2	TRBV2	TRBJ2-3	TGTGCCAGCAGTGGACTAGCGGGGGGCCGGATGAGGGATACGCAGTATTTT	CASSGLAGGRMRDTQYF
-	-	TRBV12-3/TRBV12-4	TRBJ1-2	TGTGCCAGCACCACACCGGGGGCAGGGGACGTTTATGGCTACACCTTC	CASTTPGAGDVYGYTF
once	-	TRBV15	TRBJ1-4	TGTGCCACCAGCATAACCGGGCACCTTAATGAAAAACTGTTTTTT	CATSITGHLNEKLFF
few	-	TRBV29-1	TRBJ1-2	TGCAGCGTTGAAGCGTTGGGGGCAGGAGACTATGGCTACACCTTC	CSVEALGAGDYGYTF
-	TRBD1	TRBV12-3/TRBV12-4	TRBJ2-7	TGTGCCAGCAGTTCCTCCGGACAGGACCGTCTCTCCGAGCAGTACTTC	CASSSSGQDRLSEQYF
-	-	TRBV12-3/TRBV12-4	TRBJ2-2	TGTGCCAGCAGTACCGGGGGCACCGGGGAGCTGTTTTTT	CASSTGGTGELFF
few	-	TRBV2	TRBJ2-7	TGTGCCAGCAGTGAAGGTAGGGCCTTCGGGTCCTACGAGCAGTACTTC	CASSEGRAFGSYEQYF
-	-	TRBV28	TRBJ2-7	TGTGCCAGCAGTTTTCGGGGGCAGCTTGGGTACGAGCAGTACTTC	CASSFRGQLGYEQYF